This paragraph covers one TCR beta chain sequence. As yet, its antigen is unknown. The CDR3 consists of 14 residues. V gave up 8 bases and J gave up 4 bases, with 15 bases separating them. The germline gives CDR1 MNHEY, CDR2 SVGAGI. This entry is derived from a study of high-grade serous ovarian cancer treatment subgroups. Findings of the study overall: Same-patient tumor repertoires overlapped at roughly 0.1 to 0.79; different patients barely overlapped.

The data were produced by immunoSEQ multiplex PCR, yet TCRdb's version contains in-frame clones alone and is incomplete. The sample has some 2,300 clones, around 80% seen once. Tumor samples were obtained before definitive surgery or chemotherapy. Sequenced: tumor tissue. The chain has TRBV6-5 and TRBJ2-1, with D perhaps matching TRBD2 (7 bases). The TCR was taken from a human donor with high-grade serous ovarian cancer. The CDR3, as DNA: TGTGCCAGCCGGGAGGACAGTTTGTACAATGAGCAGTTCTTC. Amino acids: CASREDSLYNEQFF.